The rows below give T cell receptor beta chains drawn from one sample of a study of T cells in localized non-small cell lung cancer. Profiling relied on immunoSEQ multiplex PCR, and the TCRdb table lists in-frame clones only, not all of them. The sample lists around 53,000 clones, around three quarters occurring once. The sample consisted of PBMCs, taken before any cancer treatment. These receptor sequences come from a woman aged 40-70 years with stage II lung adenocarcinoma. Each CDR3 is given with its conserved first and last residue. A D gene is named only where the DNA matches it firmly. Clone size is not always given. Where it is, it says once, few, many or a class for expanded clones.

D | J | V | size | DNA | CDR3
NA | TRBJ2-7 | TRBV7-9 | NA | TGTGCCAGCAGCTTATCCGGGCTCGCCTCCTACGAGCAGTACTTC | CASSLSGLASYEQYF
NA | TRBJ1-5 | TRBV2 | NA | TGTGCCAGCAAGTCGGAGAGGACCCTCAATCAGCCCCAGCATTTT | CASKSERTLNQPQHF
NA | TRBJ1-2 | TRBV16 | NA | TGTGCCAGCAGCCGCCAGGGCAACTATGGCTACACCTTC | CASSRQGNYGYTF
NA | TRBJ1-2 | TRBV28 | few | TGTGCCAGCAGTCAAGCGACCCAGGGAATCCGCGGCTACACCTTC | CASSQATQGIRGYTF
TRBD1 | TRBJ1-4 | TRBV30 | NA | TGTGCCTGGAGCAGACAGGGGCCCCTATCGTTTGAAAAACTGTTTTTT | CAWSRQGPLSFEKLFF
NA | TRBJ1-5 | TRBV7-2 | many | TGTGCCAGCAGCTTCGGGCCCAGCAATCAGCCCCAGCATTTT | CASSFGPSNQPQHF
NA | TRBJ2-7 | TRBV9 | NA | TGTGCCAGCAGCGTAGAGTGGGGCGAGCAGTACTTC | CASSVEWGEQYF
TRBD1 | TRBJ2-2 | TRBV5-4 | NA | TGTGCCAGCAGCCCTCAGGGGGCCGACACCGGGGAGCTGTTTTTT | CASSPQGADTGELFF
NA | TRBJ2-1 | TRBV6-5 | NA | TGTGCCAGCAGTTACGTCCATCGGGCAGAGCAGTTCTTC | CASSYVHRAEQFF
NA | TRBJ2-3 | TRBV6-1 | NA | TGTGCCAGCAGTGAAGGCAGGGTGGGCACAGATACGCAGTATTTT | CASSEGRVGTDTQYF
TRBD2 | TRBJ2-5 | TRBV7-3 | few | TGTGCCAGCAGCTTCAGCGGGGCCCAAGAGACCCAGTACTTC | CASSFSGAQETQYF
NA | TRBJ1-1 | TRBV7-2 | medium-sized | TGTGCCAGCAGCTTAGTAGGGTCCGAGTACACTGAAGCTTTCTTT | CASSLVGSEYTEAFF
NA | TRBJ2-2 | TRBV28 | NA | TGTGCCAGCCTTACCCTCGACCATAAGCCGGGTAACACCGGGGAGCTGTTTTTT | CASLTLDHKPGNTGELFF
NA | TRBJ1-2 | TRBV5-5 | NA | TGTGCCAGCAGCTTGGATGGCTATGGCTACACCTTC | CASSLDGYGYTF
TRBD1 | TRBJ2-1 | TRBV6-4 | few | TGTGCCAGCAGTGGACAGGGAAAGGGTGAGCAGTTCTTC | CASSGQGKGEQFF
NA | TRBJ2-2 | TRBV6-7 | NA | TGTGCCCCGGAAAGCCTCTCGAACACCGGGGAGCTGTTTTTT | CAPESLSNTGELFF
NA | TRBJ2-7 | TRBV4-1 | NA | TGCGCCAGCAGCCAAGATTCCGGGGGACAGTTTAAATACGAGCAGTACTTC | CASSQDSGGQFKYEQYF
NA | TRBJ2-5 | TRBV7-2 | NA | TGTGCCAGCAGTCTTACAGCCGGGGGGCATGAGACCCAGTACTTC | CASSLTAGGHETQYF
TRBD2 | TRBJ2-7 | TRBV27 | NA | TGTGCCAGCAGTTTCCGCGGACTAGCGGGGGAAGAGCAGTACTTC | CASSFRGLAGEEQYF
NA | TRBJ2-2 | TRBV9 | NA | TGTGCCAGCAGCGTAGATGATGACGGGGAGCTGTTTTTT | CASSVDDDGELFF
NA | TRBJ2-2 | TRBV2 | NA | TGTGCCAGCAGCGCACAAGACACCGGGGAGCTGTTTTTT | CASSAQDTGELFF
NA | TRBJ1-5 | TRBV7-3 | few | TGTGCCAGCAGCTTAGCGCCGTGGCTTTCCGAGGAACAGCCCCAGCATTTT | CASSLAPWLSEEQPQHF
TRBD2 | TRBJ2-2 | TRBV10-3 | NA | TGTGCCACCCTGGCTAGCGGGGGGGCCGACGGGGAGCTGTTTTTT | CATLASGGADGELFF
TRBD1 | TRBJ2-5 | TRBV6-1 | NA | TGTGCCAGCAGCGTTGGACAGGGGCCTAGGTTGTACTTC | CASSVGQGPRLYF
NA | TRBJ2-2 | TRBV2 | NA | TGTGCCAGCAAGGACAGTTTGGGAGGCACCGGGGAGCTGTTTTTT | CASKDSLGGTGELFF
NA | TRBJ1-1 | TRBV27 | NA | TGTGCCAGCAGTTTGAGGGTCATGAACACTGAAGCTTTCTTT | CASSLRVMNTEAFF
NA | TRBJ2-5 | TRBV7-9 | once | TGTGCCAGCAGCGGCGGGACCCGGGGAGGAGAGACCCAGTACTTC | CASSGGTRGGETQYF
NA | TRBJ1-5 | TRBV19 | NA | TGTGCCAGTAGTAGAGACGGGGGCAATCAGCCCCAGCATTTT | CASSRDGGNQPQHF
NA | TRBJ1-3 | TRBV7-2 | NA | TGTGCCAGCATCACCAACGGACAGCCCCTCTCTGGAAACACCATATATTTT | CASITNGQPLSGNTIYF